This T cell receptor (beta chain) derives from a study of T cell responses to AZD1222 COVID-19 vaccine. Germline V gene lookup returns CDR1 MDHEN and CDR2 SYDVKM. The CDR3 sequence is 15 residues long. V was cut by 4 bases and J by 2 bases, with 11 bases left in between. Sequencing used immunoSEQ multiplex PCR; TCRdb keeps in-frame clones, though not all of them. The sample consists of 25,000 to 35,000 clones, approximately 78% of them appearing once. The rearrangement uses TRBV28 and TRBJ2-2, with D uncertain. The TCR comes from an adult in good health. The input for sequencing was peripheral blood, taken on day 0 of AZD1222 vaccination. The CDR3 coding sequence is TGTGCCAGCAGTTCACCTCATGTCAACACCGGGGAGCTGTTTTTT. It translates to CASSSPHVNTGELFF.